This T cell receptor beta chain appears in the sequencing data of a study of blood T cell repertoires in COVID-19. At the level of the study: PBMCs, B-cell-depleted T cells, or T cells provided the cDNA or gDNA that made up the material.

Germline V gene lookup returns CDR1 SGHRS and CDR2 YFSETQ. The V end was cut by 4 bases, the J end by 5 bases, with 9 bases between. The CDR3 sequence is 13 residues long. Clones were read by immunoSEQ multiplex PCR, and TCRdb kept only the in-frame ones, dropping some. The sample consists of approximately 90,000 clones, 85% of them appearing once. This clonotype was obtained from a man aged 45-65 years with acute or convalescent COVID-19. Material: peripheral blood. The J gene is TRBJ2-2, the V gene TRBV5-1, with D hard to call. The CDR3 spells CASSGDGTGELFF. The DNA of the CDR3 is TGCGCCAGCAGCGGCGACGGGACCGGGGAGCTGTTTTTT.